The 31 T cell receptor beta chains below were found in one sample sequenced in a study of Graves' ophthalmopathy and Graves' hyperthyroidism. Using RNA transcripts, the TCR beta CDR3 regions were amplified. RT-PCR in the first round used HTBI primers; a second-round multiplex PCR followed. TCRdb redid the calling of the multiplex PCR reads with MiXCR, one entry per CDR3 protein. The data hold approximately 640,000 distinct CDR3 sequences, with about two fifths observed a single time. Material: peripheral blood. These TCRs come from an adult man with Graves' ophthalmopathy.

This clonotype came up many times. The chain employs TRBV4-2 and TRBJ1-2; the D gene is possibly TRBD1 (6 bases). Trimming removed 5 bases from V and 6 bases from J, with 13 bases in between. The CDR3 has 13 amino acids. CDR1 is LGHNA, CDR2 YNFKEQ, per germline. CDR3 sequence reads: CASSNRVFDGYTF. For the CDR3, the DNA is TGTGCCAGCAGCAACAGGGTATTCGATGGCTACACCTTC.

Comments on this clonotype: This may be a read error: a much more frequent sequence differs by one nucleotide. The chain has TRBV5-1 and TRBJ2-5; D not resolved. With 5 bases removed from V and 2 bases from J, the gap between germline ends came to 13 bases. From germline, CDR1 is SGHRS and CDR2 YFSETQ. The CDR3 is made up of 14 amino acids. Here the CDR3 DNA reads TGCGCCAGCAGTAGAGACGGCGCTCAAGAGACCCAGTACTTC. It is translated as CASSRDGAQETQYF.

This clonotype was counted many times. The chain combines TRBV4-2 with TRBJ1-5, with D unclear. From germline, CDR1 is LGHNA and CDR2 YNFKEQ. Trimming removed 0 bases at V and 7 bases at J, with 7 bases between. This CDR3 spans 13 amino acids. CDR3 residues: CASSQDVSQPQHF. The CDR3 DNA follows: TGTGCCAGCAGCCAAGATGTCAGCCAGCCCCAGCATTTT.

In its sample, this clonotype was seen many times. This chain links TRBV7-9 with TRBJ2-5; D ambiguous. Germline assignment: CDR1 SEHNR and CDR2 FQNEAQ (reference sequence). The V end lost 1 base, the J end lost 5 bases, and 11 bases lay between the germline ends. The CDR3 loop spans 14 amino acids. The CDR3, as DNA: TGTGCCAGCAGCTTAGGCGGTAGTTTGGAGACCCAGTACTTC. Translating gives CASSLGGSLETQYF. Full variable domain (rest looked up from reference TRBV7-9 and TRBJ2-5): DTGVSQNPRHKITKRGQNVTFRCDPISEHNRLYWYRQTLGQGPEFLTYFQNEAQLEKSRLLSDRFSAERPKGSFSTLEIQRTEQGDSAMYLCASSLGGSLETQYFGPGTRLLVL.

The CDR3 DNA sequence: TGTGCCAGCAGCCTCATGGATACGCAGTATTTT. Translation gives CASSLMDTQYF. This chain uses TRBV7-9 with TRBJ2-3; D gene unclear. Trimming stripped 5 bases from V and 6 bases from J, with 6 bases between. Germline CDR1 and CDR2: SEHNR and FQNEAQ (reference sequence). The CDR3 spans 11 residues.

This clonotype was counted ten times or more. The chain joins TRBV7-9 to TRBJ1-4; D gene ambiguous. This CDR3 is built from 12 residues. V gave up 1 base and J gave up 8 bases, with 5 bases separating them. Germline V gene data show CDR1 as SEHNR and CDR2 as FQNEAQ (reference sequence). The CDR3 loop reads CASSLEGEKLFF. The CDR3 DNA follows: TGTGCCAGCAGCTTAGAGGGAGAAAAACTGTTTTTT.

This chain links TRBV25-1 with TRBJ1-6; weak D call: TRBD1 (5 bases). The length of the CDR3 is 16 residues. CDR1 and CDR2 (germline): MGHDK, SYGVNS. The V end lost 5 bases, the J end lost 6 bases, and 17 bases lay between the germline ends. CDR3 loop: CASSQGRPQSNSPLHF. DNA of the CDR3: TGTGCCAGCAGTCAGGGAAGGCCACAGTCTAATTCACCCCTCCACTTT.

This clonotype has a handful of counts. J is TRBJ1-1 and V is TRBV20-1, with no clear D. Trimming left V 0 bases short and J 5 bases short, with 10 bases between. CDR3 size: 13 residues. Germline loops: CDR1 DFQATT, CDR2 SNEGSKA (reference sequence). The CDR3 DNA reads as TGCAGTGCTAGAGATGGGAGGGAGACTGAAGCTTTCTTT. The encoded protein is CSARDGRETEAFF.

This clonotype was recorded at least ten times. The chain is built from TRBV14 and TRBJ2-5, with D maybe TRBD2 (5 bases). The CDR3 loop spans 15 amino acids. The germline V and J ends were trimmed by 3 bases and 5 bases, with 16 bases remaining between them. Germline values: CDR1 SGHDN, CDR2 FVKESK. CDR3: CASSQVATHRETQYF. CDR3 nucleotides: TGTGCCAGCAGCCAGGTAGCGACTCATCGGGAGACCCAGTACTTC.

This clonotype was seen ten or more times. The genes are TRBV19 and TRBJ2-5; possibly TRBD1 for D (6 bases). The CDR3 is 13 residues long. Germline assignment: CDR1 LNHDA and CDR2 SQIVND (reference sequence). Trimming cost V 4 bases and J 4 bases, with 10 bases left between them. Here the CDR3 reads CASSTGQTETQYF. The CDR3 region has the DNA TGTGCCAGTAGTACCGGACAGACAGAGACCCAGTACTTC.

This chain connects TRBV29-1 to TRBJ1-1, with D possibly TRBD1 on 6 matching bases. The V and J ends lost 7 bases and 4 bases respectively, with 22 bases between them. The CDR3 length is 15 residues. Looked up from germline, CDR1 is SQVTM and CDR2 is ANQGSEA. The CDR3 coding sequence is TGCAGCGCCAGCAGAACAGGGCCGTTGGGCACTGAAGCTTTCTTT. This sequence encodes CSASRTGPLGTEAFF.

J is TRBJ1-3 and V is TRBV20-1; perhaps TRBD1 as D (5 bases). Germline V CDR1 and CDR2: DFQATT, SNEGSKA (reference sequence). CDR3 length equals 12 residues. Trimming pared 6 bases from V and 4 bases from J, leaving 10 bases between. The DNA of the CDR3 is TGCAGTGCCGCGACAGACGGAAACACCATATATTTT. Translating gives CSAATDGNTIYF.

This clonotype appeared many times. V gene TRBV2 combines with J gene TRBJ2-5; a possible D gene is TRBD1 (6 bases). V was cut by 4 bases and J by 1 base, with 10 bases left in between. Germline CDR1 SNHLY, CDR2 FYNNEI. The CDR3 runs 14 residues. The chain's CDR3 is CASSGVDSQETQYF. As DNA, the CDR3 is TGTGCCAGCAGTGGGGTGGACAGCCAAGAGACCCAGTACTTC.

Of note for this clonotype: Possible read error: a much larger clone is one base away. The chain links TRBV15 to TRBJ2-5, with D unresolved. Germline CDR1 LNHNV, CDR2 YYDKDF (reference sequence). V was trimmed by 0 bases and J by 9 bases, leaving 17 bases between them. CDR3 length: 15 residues. The CDR3 loop reads CATSRDLVGPQAQYF. CDR3 bases: TGTGCCACCAGCAGAGATCTTGTAGGTCCGCAGGCCCAGTACTTC. Full variable domain (remainder filled in from reference TRBV15 and TRBJ2-5): DAMVIQNPRYQVTQFGKPVTLSCSQTLNHNVMYWYQQKSSQAPKLLFHYYDKDFNNEADTPDNFQSRRPNTSFCFLDIRSPGLGDTAMYLCATSRDLVGPQAQYFGPGTRLLVL.

This chain joins TRBV29-1 and TRBJ1-2; 12 bases fit TRBD1. V was pared by 0 bases and J by 6 bases, with 5 bases of the junction left unmatched. The CDR3 has 15 residues. Germline V lookup: CDR1 SQVTM, CDR2 ANQGSEA. CDR3 coding DNA: TGCAGCGTTGAAGATCGGGACAGGGGGCACGATGGCTACACCTTC. It yields the protein CSVEDRDRGHDGYTF. The whole variable domain, filled in from reference TRBV29-1 and TRBJ1-2, reads SAVISQKPSRDICQRGTSLTIQCQVDSQVTMMFWYRQQPGQSLTLIATANQGSEATYESGFVIDKFPISRPNLTFSTLTVSNMSPEDSSIYLCSVEDRDRGHDGYTFGSGTRLTVV.

Regarding this clonotype: The germline gene is not matched at one end of the junction; a read error may be the cause. The chain links TRBV11-2 to TRBJ2-7, with a weak D call TRBD1 (6 bases). Germline CDR1 is SGHAT and CDR2 is FQNNGV. The CDR3 totals 15 residues. The CDR3 spells CASSLRRQAFYKQYF. The DNA for the CDR3 is TGTGCCAGCAGCCTTCGGCGACAGGCCTTCTACAAGCAGTACTTC. Complete variable domain (other parts from reference TRBV11-2 and TRBJ2-7): EAGVAQSPRYKIIEKRQSVAFWCNPISGHATLYWYQQILGQGPKLLIQFQNNGVVDDSQLPKDRFSAERLKGVDSTLKIQPAKLEDSAVYLCASSLRRQAFYKQYFGPGTRLTVT.

This clonotype appeared many times. The rearrangement joins TRBV12-3 or TRBV12-4 to TRBJ2-2; a weak D match, TRBD2 (6 bases). Trimming removed 1 base at V and 8 bases at J, with 17 bases between. CDR3 size: 16 residues. CDR3 bases: TGTGCCAGCAGTTTAGGTCTAGCGTCTAACTTAGGGGAGCTGTTTTTT. As protein: CASSLGLASNLGELFF.

The chain links TRBV7-9 to TRBJ2-5, with 9 positions matching TRBD1. Germline V gene sequence: CDR1 SEHNR, CDR2 FQNEAQ (reference sequence). V lost 6 bases, J lost 10 bases, and 9 bases stayed unmatched. The CDR3 consists of 13 residues. The chain's CDR3 is CASSYGTGMDQYF. CDR3 DNA sequence: TGTGCCAGCAGTTACGGGACAGGGATGGACCAGTACTTC.

This clonotype has a count of ten or more. The gene calls are TRBV20-1 and TRBJ1-6, with D hard to call. The V end was cut by 6 bases, the J end by 6 bases, with 12 bases between. The CDR3 has 13 amino acids. Germline-derived CDR1 and CDR2 are DFQATT and SNEGSKA (reference sequence). The CDR3 sequence: CSATPRINSPLHF. CDR3 nucleotide sequence: TGCAGTGCGACCCCGCGGATTAATTCACCCCTCCACTTT.

This clonotype was counted a few times. The chain uses TRBV25-1 and TRBJ2-2, with 10 bases fitting TRBD1. Trimming removed 0 bases from V and 5 bases from J; junction bases left unmatched: 6. This CDR3 has 17 residues. CDR1 is MGHDK and CDR2 is SYGVNS in the germline V gene. The DNA of the CDR3 is TGTGCCAGCAGTGAATACCCGACAGGGGGCGGGACCGGGGAGCTGTTTTTT. Translating gives CASSEYPTGGGTGELFF.

A few counts support this clonotype. As DNA, the CDR3 is TGTGCTAGTGGTTTGGTAGTAGGGCCGAGGGGCAATCAGCCCCAGCATTTT. It encodes CASGLVVGPRGNQPQHF. The J gene is TRBJ1-5, the V gene TRBV12-5; D gene uncertain. V lost 0 bases and J 2 bases, leaving 14 bases between the germline ends. The CDR3 extends over 17 amino acids. Germline V gene sequence: CDR1 LGHNT, CDR2 FRNRAP.

This clonotype has only one observation. Sequence at one end of the junction differs from germline and may be a read error. This sequence joins TRBV10-3 and TRBJ1-1; D perhaps matches TRBD1 (5 bases). CDR1 is ENHRY and CDR2 is SYGVKD in the germline V gene. CDR3 size: 16 residues. The CDR3 spells CASSFEGWSSTPEAFF. DNA for the CDR3: TGTGCCAGCAGTTTTGAGGGGTGGTCGAGTACGCCTGAAGCTTTCTTT.

In regard to this clonotype: Compared with germline, one end of the junction differs, possibly owing to a read error. V usage is TRBV5-8 and J usage is TRBJ1-2; tentative D call: TRBD1 (5 bases). There are 13 residues in the CDR3. The germline gives CDR1 SGHTS, CDR2 YDEGEE. The CDR3 nucleotides read TGTGCCAGCAGCCAAGAGAGGGGCTATGGCCACACCTTC. Its translation is CASSQERGYGHTF.

As for this clonotype: No conserved phenylalanine or tryptophan is present at the end of the CDR3, so a read error is the likely explanation. The rearrangement joins TRBV12-3 or TRBV12-4 to TRBJ1-1; D uncertain. This CDR3 comprises 12 residues. Trimming pared 6 bases from V and 0 bases from J, leaving 5 bases between. The CDR3 nucleotides read TGTGCCAGCAGGGGCCTGAACACTGAAGCTTTCCTT. Amino acid sequence: CASRGLNTEAFL.

The V call is TRBV7-6, the J call TRBJ2-7, with 9 bases fitting TRBD1. J was trimmed by 4 bases and V by 5 bases; bases with no gene match: 6. CDR1 is SGHVS and CDR2 is FNYEAQ in the germline V gene. The CDR3 covers 14 residues. This CDR3 is CASSLDRGVYEQYF. The CDR3 region has the DNA TGTGCCAGCAGCCTCGACAGGGGGGTTTACGAGCAGTACTTC.

The rearrangement uses TRBV11-1 and TRBJ1-1; possibly TRBD1 for D (6 bases). V was clipped by 3 bases and J by 3 bases, with 17 bases between them. Germline V gene sequence: CDR1 SGHAT, CDR2 FQDESV (reference sequence). The CDR3 contains 16 residues. DNA of the CDR3: TGTGCCAGCAGCTTGGTGGGGGGGCGATGGGACACTGAAGCTTTCTTT. It encodes CASSLVGGRWDTEAFF.

The rearrangement joins TRBV29-1 to TRBJ1-2; no definite D call. The CDR3 sequence is 13 residues long. The V gene lost 6 bases and the J gene lost 1 base, with 12 bases spanning the gap. Per the germline V gene, CDR1 is SQVTM and CDR2 is ANQGSEA. The CDR3 DNA follows: TGCAGCGTCGAGGGCAGCCTTAACTATGGCTACACCTTC. It is translated as CSVEGSLNYGYTF.

This clonotype was detected many times. The genes are TRBV5-6 and TRBJ1-6, with 9 bases identical to TRBD1. The CDR3 length is 14 residues. From germline, CDR1 is SGHDT and CDR2 YYEEEE. With V trimmed by 4 bases and J by 9 bases, 5 bases remained unmatched. This CDR3 is CASSGGQGFSPLHF. The CDR3, as DNA: TGTGCCAGCAGCGGTGGACAGGGGTTTTCACCCCTCCACTTT.

This clonotype appeared many times. The CDR3 spells CASSLGYAGNTEAFF. Written as DNA, the CDR3 is TGTGCCAGCAGCTTAGGGTACGCGGGGAACACTGAAGCTTTCTTT. The chain links TRBV7-2 to TRBJ1-1; D unresolved. Germline V gives CDR1 SGHTA, CDR2 FQGNSA. Trimming cost V 1 base and J 1 base, with 10 bases left between them. The CDR3 has 15 residues.

The gene calls are TRBV25-1 and TRBJ2-7, with TRBD1 as a possible D gene (6 bases). Trimming removed 3 bases at V and 3 bases at J, with 18 bases between. The CDR3 has 16 residues. Looked up from germline, CDR1 is MGHDK and CDR2 is SYGVNS. The DNA of the CDR3 is TGTGCCAGCAGTGATATTGACTTGGGGACAAGCTACGAGCAGTACTTC. It translates to CASSDIDLGTSYEQYF.

Many counts were recorded for this clonotype. The chain links TRBV7-6 to TRBJ2-7; TRBD1 matches 7 bases. Per germline, CDR1 SGHVS and CDR2 FNYEAQ. Unmatched junction bases numbered 7, after V lost 9 bases and J lost 2 bases. The CDR3 extends over 13 amino acids. The CDR3 loop is CARPGQNPYEQYF. In nucleotides, the CDR3 is TGTGCCAGACCGGGACAGAACCCCTACGAGCAGTACTTC.